This T cell receptor (beta chain) comes out of a study of cytomegalovirus exposure and HLA in healthy donors. Study-level findings and limits: Reports indicate that TCR beta sequences accurately predicted the HLA-A and HLA-B alleles of most subjects. Cytomegalovirus-associated status was assigned to about 180 TCR beta chains.

A remark on this clone: Antigen specificity is unknown.

Healthy bone marrow donors made up the donor group. Germline values: CDR1 MNHEY, CDR2 SMNVEV (reference sequence). Losses at the gene ends were 6 bases for V and 4 bases for J; bases not matched to a gene: 8. The CDR3 spans 14 residues. Researchers ran the PCR with 60 Vbeta and 13 Jbeta primers. The protocol was immunoSEQ multiplex PCR, while the TCRdb copy is restricted to in-frame clones and leaves out a portion. Of about 160,000 clones in the sample, 80% were seen once. The origin of this receptor is a young man in good health and CMV-seropositive. The chain uses TRBV27 and TRBJ2-7, with 8 positions matching TRBD1. The sample taken for sequencing was PBMCs. CDR3 region: CASRTRTGPYEQYF. The CDR3 DNA is TGTGCCAGCAGGACCAGGACAGGGCCGTACGAGCAGTACTTC.